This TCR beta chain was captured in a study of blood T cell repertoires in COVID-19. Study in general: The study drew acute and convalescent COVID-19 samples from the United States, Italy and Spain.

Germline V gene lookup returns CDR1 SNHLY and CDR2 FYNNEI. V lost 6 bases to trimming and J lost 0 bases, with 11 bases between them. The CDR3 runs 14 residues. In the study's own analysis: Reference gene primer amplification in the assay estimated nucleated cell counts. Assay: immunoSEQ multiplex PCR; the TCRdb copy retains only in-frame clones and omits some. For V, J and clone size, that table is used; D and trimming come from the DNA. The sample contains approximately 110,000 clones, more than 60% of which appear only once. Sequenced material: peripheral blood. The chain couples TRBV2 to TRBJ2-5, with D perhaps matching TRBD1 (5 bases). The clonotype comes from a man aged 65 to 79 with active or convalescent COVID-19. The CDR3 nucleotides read TGTGCCAGCAGAGTCGACAGAAACCAAGAGACCCAGTACTTC. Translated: CASRVDRNQETQYF.